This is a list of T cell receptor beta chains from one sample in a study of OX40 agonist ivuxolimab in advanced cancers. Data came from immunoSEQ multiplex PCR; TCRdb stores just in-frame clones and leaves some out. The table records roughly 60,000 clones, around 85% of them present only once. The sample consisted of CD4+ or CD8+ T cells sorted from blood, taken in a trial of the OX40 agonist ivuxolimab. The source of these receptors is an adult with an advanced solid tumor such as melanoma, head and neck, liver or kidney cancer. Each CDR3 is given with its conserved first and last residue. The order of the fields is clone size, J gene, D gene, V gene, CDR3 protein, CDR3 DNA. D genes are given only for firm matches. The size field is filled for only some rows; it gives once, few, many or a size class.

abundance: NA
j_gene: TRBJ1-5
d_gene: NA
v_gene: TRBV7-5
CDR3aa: CARRRTGLSNQPQHF
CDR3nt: TGTGCCAGAAGGCGGACGGGGTTGAGCAATCAGCCCCAGCATTTT

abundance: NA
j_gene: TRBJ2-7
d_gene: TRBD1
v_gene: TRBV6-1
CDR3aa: CASSKGQGGGNAYEQYF
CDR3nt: TGTGCCAGCAGTAAAGGACAGGGTGGGGGAAACGCCTACGAGCAGTACTTC

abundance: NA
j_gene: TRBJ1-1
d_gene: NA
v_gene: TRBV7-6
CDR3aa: CASSLAPGTEAFF
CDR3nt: TGTGCCAGCAGCTTAGCGCCCGGCACTGAAGCTTTCTTT

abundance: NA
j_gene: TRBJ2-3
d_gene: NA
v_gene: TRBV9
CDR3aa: CASSVGLELTDTQYF
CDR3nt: TGTGCCAGCAGCGTAGGGCTCGAATTAACAGATACGCAGTATTTT

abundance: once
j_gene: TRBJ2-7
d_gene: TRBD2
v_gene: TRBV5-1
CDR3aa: CASSLLTSGEQYF
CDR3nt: TGCGCCAGCAGCTTGTTGACTAGCGGCGAGCAGTACTTC

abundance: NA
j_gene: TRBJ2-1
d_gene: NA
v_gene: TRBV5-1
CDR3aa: CASSFEGQSYNEQFF
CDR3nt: TGCGCCAGCAGCTTCGAGGGGCAATCCTACAATGAGCAGTTCTTC

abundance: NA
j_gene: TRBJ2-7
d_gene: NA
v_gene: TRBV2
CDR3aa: CASSNVNYEQYF
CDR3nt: TGTGCCAGCAGCAACGTAAACTACGAGCAGTACTTC

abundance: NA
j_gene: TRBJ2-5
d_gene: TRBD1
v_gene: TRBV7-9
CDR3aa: CASSLDRVGETQYF
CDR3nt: TGTGCCAGCAGCTTGGACAGGGTCGGAGAGACCCAGTACTTC

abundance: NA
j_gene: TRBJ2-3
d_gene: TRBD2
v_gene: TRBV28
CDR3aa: CASSSGGMVADTQYF
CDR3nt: TGTGCCAGCAGTTCCGGGGGGATGGTGGCAGATACGCAGTATTTT

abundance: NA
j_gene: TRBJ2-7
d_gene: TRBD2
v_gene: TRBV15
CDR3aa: CATSRGGSSYEQYF
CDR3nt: TGTGCCACCAGCCGGGGAGGGAGCTCCTACGAGCAGTACTTC

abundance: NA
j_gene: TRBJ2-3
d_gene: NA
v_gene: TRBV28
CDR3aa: CASSSPPVGDTQYF
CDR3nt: TGTGCCAGCAGTTCACCCCCCGTCGGCGATACGCAGTATTTT

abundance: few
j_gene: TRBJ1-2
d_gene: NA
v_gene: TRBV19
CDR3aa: CASSSQGRGYTF
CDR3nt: TGTGCCAGTAGTAGCCAGGGTCGTGGCTACACCTTC

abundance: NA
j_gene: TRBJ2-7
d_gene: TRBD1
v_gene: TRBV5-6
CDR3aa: CASSLGPTGAQYF
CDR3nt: TGTGCCAGCAGCTTAGGTCCCACAGGGGCGCAGTACTTC

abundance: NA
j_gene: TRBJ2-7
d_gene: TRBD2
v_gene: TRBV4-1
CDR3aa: CASSQDEGSGRAQHYEQYF
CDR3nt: TGCGCCAGCAGCCAAGATGAGGGGAGCGGGAGGGCCCAGCACTACGAGCAGTACTTC

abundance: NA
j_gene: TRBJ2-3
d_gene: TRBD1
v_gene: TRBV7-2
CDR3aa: CASSRDGTDTDTQYF
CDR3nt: TGTGCCAGCAGCCGGGACGGGACAGACACAGATACGCAGTATTTT

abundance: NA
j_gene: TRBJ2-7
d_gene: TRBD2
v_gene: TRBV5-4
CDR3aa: CASSTEGLSSYEQYF
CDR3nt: TGTGCCAGCTCTACTGAGGGACTAAGCTCCTACGAGCAGTACTTC

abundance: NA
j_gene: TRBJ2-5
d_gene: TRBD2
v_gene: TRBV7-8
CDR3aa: CASSQHGTSGGETQYF
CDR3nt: TGTGCCAGCAGCCAGCACGGGACTAGCGGGGGGGAGACCCAGTACTTC

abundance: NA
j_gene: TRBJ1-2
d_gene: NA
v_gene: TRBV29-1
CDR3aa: CSTRGSSGYTF
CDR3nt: TGCAGCACAAGAGGGTCCTCTGGCTACACCTTC

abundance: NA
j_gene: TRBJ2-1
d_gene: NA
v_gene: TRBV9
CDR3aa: CASSGVITGNGEQFF
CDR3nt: TGTGCCAGCAGCGGAGTGATAACAGGGAATGGTGAGCAGTTCTTC

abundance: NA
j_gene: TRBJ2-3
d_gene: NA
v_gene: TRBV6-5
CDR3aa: CASSYGGNTQYF
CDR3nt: TGTGCCAGCAGTTACGGGGGAAATACGCAGTATTTT

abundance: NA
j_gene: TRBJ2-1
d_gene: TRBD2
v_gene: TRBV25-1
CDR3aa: CASSGAGEPIGQFF
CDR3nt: TGTGCCAGCAGCGGAGCGGGAGAGCCTATTGGGCAGTTCTTC

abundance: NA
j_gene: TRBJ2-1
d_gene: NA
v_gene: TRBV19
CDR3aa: CASSAGESSYNEQFF
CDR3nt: TGTGCCAGTAGTGCAGGGGAGTCTTCCTACAATGAGCAGTTCTTC

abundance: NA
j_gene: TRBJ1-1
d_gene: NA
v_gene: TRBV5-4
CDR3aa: CASSLTGNTEAFF
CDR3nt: TGTGCCAGCAGCCTTACCGGGAACACTGAAGCTTTCTTT

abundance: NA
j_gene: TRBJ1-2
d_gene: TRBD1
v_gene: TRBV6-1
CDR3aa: CASTRTGEGYTF
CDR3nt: TGTGCCAGCACCAGGACAGGGGAAGGCTACACCTTC

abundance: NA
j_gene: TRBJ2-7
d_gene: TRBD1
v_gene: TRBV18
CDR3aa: CASSPGTGGGYEQYF
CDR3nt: TGTGCCAGCTCACCCGGGACAGGGGGAGGCTACGAGCAGTACTTC

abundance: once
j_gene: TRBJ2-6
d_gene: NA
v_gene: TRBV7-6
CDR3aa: CASSPSVGANVLTF
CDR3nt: TGTGCCAGCAGCCCTTCGGTAGGGGCCAACGTCCTGACTTTC

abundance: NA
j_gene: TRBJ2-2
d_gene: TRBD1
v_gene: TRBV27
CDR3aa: CASKTGGRSGELFF
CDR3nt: TGTGCCAGTAAGACAGGGGGCCGTTCCGGGGAGCTGTTTTTT

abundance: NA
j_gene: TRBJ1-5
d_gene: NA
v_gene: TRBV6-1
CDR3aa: CASSEGGLGGQPQHF
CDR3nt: TGTGCCAGCAGTGAAGGGGGACTTGGCGGTCAGCCCCAGCATTTT

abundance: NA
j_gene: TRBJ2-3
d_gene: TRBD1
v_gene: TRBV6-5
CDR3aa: CASRPGQVTDTQYF
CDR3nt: TGTGCCAGCAGACCGGGACAGGTCACAGATACGCAGTATTTT

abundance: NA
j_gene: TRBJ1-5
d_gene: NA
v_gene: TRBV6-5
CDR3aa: CASSYRRGPLHF
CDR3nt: TGTGCCAGCAGTTACCGCAGGGGTCCTTTACATTTT

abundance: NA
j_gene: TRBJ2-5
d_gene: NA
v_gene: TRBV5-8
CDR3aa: CASSSRRGRGETQYF
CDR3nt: TGTGCCAGCAGCTCCCGCAGGGGCCGGGGGGAGACCCAGTACTTC

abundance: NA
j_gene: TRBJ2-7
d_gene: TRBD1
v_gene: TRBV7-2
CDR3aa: CASSVQGSSYEQYF
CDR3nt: TGTGCCAGCAGCGTACAGGGGTCCTCCTACGAGCAGTACTTC

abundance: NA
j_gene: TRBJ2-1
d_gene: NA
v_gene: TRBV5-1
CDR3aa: CASSYEQYEQFF
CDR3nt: TGCGCCAGCAGCTACGAGCAGTATGAGCAGTTCTTC

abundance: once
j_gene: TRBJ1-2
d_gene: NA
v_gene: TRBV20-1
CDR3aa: CSARDRFGYTF
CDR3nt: TGCAGTGCTAGAGATCGGTTTGGCTACACCTTC

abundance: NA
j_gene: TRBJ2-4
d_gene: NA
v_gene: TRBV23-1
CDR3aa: CASSQLGARETAKNIQYF
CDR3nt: TGCGCCAGCAGTCAACTGGGGGCGCGGGAAACCGCCAAAAACATTCAGTACTTC

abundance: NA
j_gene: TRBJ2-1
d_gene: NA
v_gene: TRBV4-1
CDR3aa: CASSYEKVQFF
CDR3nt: TGCGCCAGCAGCTACGAGAAGGTGCAGTTCTTC

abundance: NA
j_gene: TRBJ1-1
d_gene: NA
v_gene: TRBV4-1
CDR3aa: CASSQWTSTNTEAFF
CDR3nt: TGCGCCAGCAGCCAATGGACAAGCACGAACACTGAAGCTTTCTTT

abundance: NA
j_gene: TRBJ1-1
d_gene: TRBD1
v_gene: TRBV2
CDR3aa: CASIGDRVPLPGNTEAFF
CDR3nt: TGTGCCAGCATTGGGGACAGGGTTCCATTGCCGGGGAACACTGAAGCTTTCTTT

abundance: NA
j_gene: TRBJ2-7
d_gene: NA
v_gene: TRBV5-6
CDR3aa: CASSPEGAGEQYF
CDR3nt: TGTGCCAGCAGCCCGGAGGGGGCAGGGGAGCAGTACTTC

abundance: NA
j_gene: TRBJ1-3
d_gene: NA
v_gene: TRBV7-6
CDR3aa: CASSSEVFNGRNTIYF
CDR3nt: TGTGCCAGCAGCTCCGAGGTCTTCAACGGCAGAAACACCATATATTTT

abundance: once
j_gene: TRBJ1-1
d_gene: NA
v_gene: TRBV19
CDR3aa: CASSIKGGTTEAFF
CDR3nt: TGTGCCAGTAGTATAAAGGGGGGTACCACTGAAGCTTTCTTT

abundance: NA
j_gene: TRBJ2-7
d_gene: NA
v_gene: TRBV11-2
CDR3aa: CASSPTRPAWEQYF
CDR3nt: TGTGCCAGCAGCCCCACTCGCCCAGCTTGGGAGCAGTACTTC

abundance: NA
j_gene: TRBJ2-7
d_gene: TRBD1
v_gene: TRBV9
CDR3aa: CASSVAAGGGYEQYF
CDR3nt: TGTGCCAGCAGCGTAGCTGCAGGGGGCGGCTACGAGCAGTACTTC

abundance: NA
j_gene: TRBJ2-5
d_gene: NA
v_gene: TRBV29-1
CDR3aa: CSVNHPETQYF
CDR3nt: TGCAGCGTTAACCACCCAGAGACCCAGTACTTC

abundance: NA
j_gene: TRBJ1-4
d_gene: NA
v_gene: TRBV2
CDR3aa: CASSEFGQYSEKLFF
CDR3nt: TGTGCCAGCAGTGAATTTGGACAGTATTCCGAAAAACTGTTTTTT

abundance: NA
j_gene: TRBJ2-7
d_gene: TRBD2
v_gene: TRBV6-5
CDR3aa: CASSEPGLAGDEQYF
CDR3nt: TGTGCCAGCAGCGAGCCGGGACTAGCGGGAGACGAGCAGTACTTC

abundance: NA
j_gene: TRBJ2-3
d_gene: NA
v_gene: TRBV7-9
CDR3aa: CASSKTFSTDTQYF
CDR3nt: TGTGCCAGCAGCAAGACATTTTCCACAGATACGCAGTATTTT

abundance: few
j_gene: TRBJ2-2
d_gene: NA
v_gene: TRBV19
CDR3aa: CASSIGAGADTGELFF
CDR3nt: TGTGCCAGTAGTATAGGCGCGGGGGCCGACACCGGGGAGCTGTTTTTT

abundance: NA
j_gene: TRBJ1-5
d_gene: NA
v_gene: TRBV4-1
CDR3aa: CASSQEGQGRTQPQHF
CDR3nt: TGCGCCAGCAGCCAAGAAGGGCAGGGGAGGACTCAGCCCCAGCATTTT

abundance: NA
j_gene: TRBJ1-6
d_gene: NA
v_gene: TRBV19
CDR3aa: CATKGGAYNSPLHF
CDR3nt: TGTGCCACAAAGGGGGGGGCGTATAATTCACCCCTCCACTTT

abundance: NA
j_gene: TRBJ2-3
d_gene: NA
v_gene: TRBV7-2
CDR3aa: CASSLADTQYF
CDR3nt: TGTGCCAGCAGCTTGGCAGATACGCAGTATTTT

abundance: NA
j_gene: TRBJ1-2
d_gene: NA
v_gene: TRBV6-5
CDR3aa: CASSYSTEREGYTF
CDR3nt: TGTGCCAGCAGTTACTCTACCGAAAGGGAGGGCTACACCTTC

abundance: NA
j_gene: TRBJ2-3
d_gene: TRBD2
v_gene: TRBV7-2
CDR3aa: CASRTSGASGTDTQYF
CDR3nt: TGTGCCAGCAGGACTAGCGGGGCCTCGGGGACAGATACGCAGTATTTT

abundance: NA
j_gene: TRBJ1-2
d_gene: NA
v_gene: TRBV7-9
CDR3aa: CASSLAGTTYGYTF
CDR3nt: TGTGCCAGCAGCTTAGCGGGGACAACCTATGGCTACACCTTC

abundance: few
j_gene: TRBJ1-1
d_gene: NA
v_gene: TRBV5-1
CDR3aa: CASSLGGVGTEAFF
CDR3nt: TGCGCCAGCAGCTTGGGAGGGGTTGGCACTGAAGCTTTCTTT

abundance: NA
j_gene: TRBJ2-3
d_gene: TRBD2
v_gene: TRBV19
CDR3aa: CASKPVASGSTDTQYF
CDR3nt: TGTGCCAGTAAACCGGTGGCTAGCGGGAGTACAGATACGCAGTATTTT

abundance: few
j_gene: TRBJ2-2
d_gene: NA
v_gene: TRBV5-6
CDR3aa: CASSLMGRANTGELFF
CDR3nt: TGTGCCAGCAGTCTTATGGGAAGGGCGAACACCGGGGAGCTGTTTTTT

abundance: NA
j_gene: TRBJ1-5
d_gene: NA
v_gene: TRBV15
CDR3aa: CATSTGQLNSNQPQHF
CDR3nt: TGTGCCACCAGCACAGGACAGCTGAATAGCAATCAGCCCCAGCATTTT

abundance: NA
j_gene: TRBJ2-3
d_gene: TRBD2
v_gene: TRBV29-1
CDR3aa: CSVEPPAGGTDTQYF
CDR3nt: TGCAGCGTTGAACCCCCTGCGGGAGGTACAGATACGCAGTATTTT